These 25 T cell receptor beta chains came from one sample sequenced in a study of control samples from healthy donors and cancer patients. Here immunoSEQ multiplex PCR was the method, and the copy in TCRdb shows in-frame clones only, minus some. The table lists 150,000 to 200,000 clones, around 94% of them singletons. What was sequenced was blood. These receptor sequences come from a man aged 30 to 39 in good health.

In nucleotides, the CDR3 is TGCGCCAGCAGAAGGACAGGGGGCCCTGAAGCTTTCTTT. Protein product: CASRRTGGPEAFF. The chain joins TRBV5-1 to TRBJ1-1, with 11 bases matching TRBD1. V shed 5 bases and J 6 bases; nucleotides not matched to a gene: 3. In germline, CDR1 is SGHRS, CDR2 YFSETQ. This CDR3 contains 13 residues. Full variable domain (rest looked up from reference TRBV5-1 and TRBJ1-1): KAGVTQTPRYLIKTRGQQVTLSCSPISGHRSVSWYQQTPGQGLQFLFEYFSETQRNKGNFPGRFSGRQFSNSRSEMNVSTLELGDSALYLCASRRTGGPEAFFGQGTRLTVV.

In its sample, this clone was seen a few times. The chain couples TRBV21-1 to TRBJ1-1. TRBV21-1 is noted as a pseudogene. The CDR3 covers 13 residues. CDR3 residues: CASRLEGRVEAFF. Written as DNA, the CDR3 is TGTGCCAGCAGGCTCGAGGGAAGAGTTGAAGCTTTCTTT.

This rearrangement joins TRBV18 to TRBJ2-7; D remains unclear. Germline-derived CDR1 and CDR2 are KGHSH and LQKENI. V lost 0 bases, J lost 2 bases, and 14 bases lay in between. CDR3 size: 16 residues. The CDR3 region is CASSPPPGIVAYEQYF. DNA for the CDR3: TGTGCCAGCTCACCACCCCCGGGCATAGTGGCCTACGAGCAGTACTTC. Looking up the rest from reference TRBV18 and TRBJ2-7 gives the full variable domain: NAGVMQNPRHLVRRRGQEARLRCSPMKGHSHVYWYRQLPEEGLKFMVYLQKENIIDESGMPKERFSAEFPKEGPSILRIQQVVRGDSAAYFCASSPPPGIVAYEQYFGPGTRLTVT.

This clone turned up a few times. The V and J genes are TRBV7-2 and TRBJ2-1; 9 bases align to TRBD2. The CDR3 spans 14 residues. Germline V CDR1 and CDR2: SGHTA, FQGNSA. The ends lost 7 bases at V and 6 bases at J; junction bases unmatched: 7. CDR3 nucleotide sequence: TGTGCCAGCAAGGCGGGAGGGCTACGCAATGAGCAGTTCTTC. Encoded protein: CASKAGGLRNEQFF.

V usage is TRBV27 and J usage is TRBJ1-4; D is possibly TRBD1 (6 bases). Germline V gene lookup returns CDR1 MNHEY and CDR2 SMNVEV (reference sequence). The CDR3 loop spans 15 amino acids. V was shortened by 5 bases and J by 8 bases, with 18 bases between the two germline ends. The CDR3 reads CASSAQGKRGEKLFF. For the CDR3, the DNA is TGTGCCAGCAGTGCACAGGGAAAGAGAGGGGAAAAACTGTTTTTT.

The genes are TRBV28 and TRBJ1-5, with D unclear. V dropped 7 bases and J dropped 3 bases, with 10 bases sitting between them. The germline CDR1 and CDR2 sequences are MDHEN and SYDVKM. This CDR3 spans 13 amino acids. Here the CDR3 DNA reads TGTGCCAGCAATTTTGGGAACAATCAGCCCCAGCATTTT. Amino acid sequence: CASNFGNNQPQHF. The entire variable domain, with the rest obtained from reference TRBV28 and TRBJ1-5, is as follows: DVKVTQSSRYLVKRTGEKVFLECVQDMDHENMFWYRQDPGLGLRLIYFSYDVKMKEKGDIPEGYSVSREKKERFSLILESASTNQTSMYLCASNFGNNQPQHFGDGTRLSIL.

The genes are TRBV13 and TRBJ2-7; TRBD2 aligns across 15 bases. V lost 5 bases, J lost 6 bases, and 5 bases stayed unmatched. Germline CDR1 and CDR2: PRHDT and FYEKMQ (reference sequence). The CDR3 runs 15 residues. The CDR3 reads CASSGLAGGPSEQYF. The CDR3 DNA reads TGTGCCAGCAGCGGACTAGCGGGAGGGCCCTCCGAGCAGTACTTC.

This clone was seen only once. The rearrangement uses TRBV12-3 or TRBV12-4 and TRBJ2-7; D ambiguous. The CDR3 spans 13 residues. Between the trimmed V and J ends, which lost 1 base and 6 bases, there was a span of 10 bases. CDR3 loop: CASSLVGSGEQYF. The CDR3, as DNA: TGTGCCAGCAGTTTAGTCGGGTCGGGCGAGCAGTACTTC.

The CDR3 coding sequence is TGTGCCAGCAGCCCCGCGGGGGGGCAGATCAGCAATGAGCAGTTCTTC. It yields the protein CASSPAGGQISNEQFF. This chain connects TRBV7-8 to TRBJ2-1; 9 nucleotides match TRBD2. After removal of 5 bases from V and 6 bases from J, the junction contained 11 bases not matched to a gene. The CDR3 loop spans 16 amino acids. Germline V gives CDR1 SGHVS, CDR2 FQNEAQ. The whole variable domain, filled in from reference TRBV7-8 and TRBJ2-1, reads GAGVSQSPRYKVAKRGQDVALRCDPISGHVSLFWYQQALGQGPEFLTYFQNEAQLDKSGLPSDRFFAERPEGSVSTLKIQRTQQEDSAVYLCASSPAGGQISNEQFFGPGTRLTVL.

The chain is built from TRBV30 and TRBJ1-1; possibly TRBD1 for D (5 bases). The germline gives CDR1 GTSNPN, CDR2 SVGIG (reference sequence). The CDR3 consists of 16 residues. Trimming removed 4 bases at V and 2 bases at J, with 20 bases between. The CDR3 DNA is TGTGCCTGGACCCGTCTGAGGGGACGGATAAACACTGAAGCTTTCTTT. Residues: CAWTRLRGRINTEAFF.

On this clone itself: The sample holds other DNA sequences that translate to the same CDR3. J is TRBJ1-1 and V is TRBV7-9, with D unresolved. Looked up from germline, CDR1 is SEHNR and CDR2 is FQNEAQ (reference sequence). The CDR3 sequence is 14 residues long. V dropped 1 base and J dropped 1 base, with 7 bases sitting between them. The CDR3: CASSLVEGNTEAFF. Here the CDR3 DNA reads TGTGCCAGCAGCTTAGTAGAGGGGAACACTGAAGCTTTCTTT.

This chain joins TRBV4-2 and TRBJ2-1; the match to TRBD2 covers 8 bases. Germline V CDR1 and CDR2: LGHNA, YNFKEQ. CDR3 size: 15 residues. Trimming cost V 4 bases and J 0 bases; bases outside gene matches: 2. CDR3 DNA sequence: TGTGCCAGCAGCCGGACTAGCATCTCCTACAATGAGCAGTTCTTC. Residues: CASSRTSISYNEQFF.

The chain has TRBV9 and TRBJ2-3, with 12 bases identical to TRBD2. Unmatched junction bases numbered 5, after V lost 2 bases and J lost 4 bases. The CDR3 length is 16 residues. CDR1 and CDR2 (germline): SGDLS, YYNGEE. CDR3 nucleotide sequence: TGTGCCAGCAGCGTTTCTAGCGGGGGGGCCTCAGATACGCAGTATTTT. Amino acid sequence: CASSVSSGGASDTQYF.

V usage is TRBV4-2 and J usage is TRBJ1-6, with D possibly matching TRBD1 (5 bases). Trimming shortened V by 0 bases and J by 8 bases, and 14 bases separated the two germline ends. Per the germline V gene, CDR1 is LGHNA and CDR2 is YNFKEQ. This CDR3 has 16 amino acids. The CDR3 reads CASSQESGTPDSPLHF. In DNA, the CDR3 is TGTGCCAGCAGCCAAGAAAGCGGGACCCCGGATTCACCCCTCCACTTT.

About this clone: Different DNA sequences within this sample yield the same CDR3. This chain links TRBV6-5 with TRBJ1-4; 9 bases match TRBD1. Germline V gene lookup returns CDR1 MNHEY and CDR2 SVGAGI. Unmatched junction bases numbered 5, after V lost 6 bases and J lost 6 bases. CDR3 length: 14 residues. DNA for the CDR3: TGTGCCAGCAGGGGGGGACAGGGATATGAAAAACTGTTTTTT. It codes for CASRGGQGYEKLFF.

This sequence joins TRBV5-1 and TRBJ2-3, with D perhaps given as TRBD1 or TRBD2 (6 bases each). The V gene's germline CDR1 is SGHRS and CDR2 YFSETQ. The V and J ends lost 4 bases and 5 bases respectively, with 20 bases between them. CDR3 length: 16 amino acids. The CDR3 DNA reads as TGCGCCAGCAGCCTCCTAACAGGGAAGACTAGAGATACGCAGTATTTT. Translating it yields CASSLLTGKTRDTQYF.

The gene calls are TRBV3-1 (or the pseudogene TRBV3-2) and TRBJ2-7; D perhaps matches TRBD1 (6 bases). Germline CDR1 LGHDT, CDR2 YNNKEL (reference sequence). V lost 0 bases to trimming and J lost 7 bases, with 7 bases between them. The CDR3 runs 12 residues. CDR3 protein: CASSQDRGEQYF. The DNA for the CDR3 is TGTGCCAGCAGCCAAGACAGGGGAGAGCAGTACTTC.

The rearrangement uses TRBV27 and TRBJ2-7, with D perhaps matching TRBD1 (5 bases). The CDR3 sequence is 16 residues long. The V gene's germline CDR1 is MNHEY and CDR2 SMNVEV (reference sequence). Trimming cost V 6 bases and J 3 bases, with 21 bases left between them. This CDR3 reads CASRFYMGPSGYEQYF. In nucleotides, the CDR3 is TGTGCCAGCAGGTTTTATATGGGGCCCTCCGGCTACGAGCAGTACTTC.

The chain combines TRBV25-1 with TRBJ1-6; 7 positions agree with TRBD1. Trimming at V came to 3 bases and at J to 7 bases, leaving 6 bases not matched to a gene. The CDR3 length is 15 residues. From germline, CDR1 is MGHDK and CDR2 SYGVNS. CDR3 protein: CASSDPTGYNSPLHF. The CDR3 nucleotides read TGTGCCAGCAGTGACCCGACAGGGTACAATTCACCCCTCCACTTT.

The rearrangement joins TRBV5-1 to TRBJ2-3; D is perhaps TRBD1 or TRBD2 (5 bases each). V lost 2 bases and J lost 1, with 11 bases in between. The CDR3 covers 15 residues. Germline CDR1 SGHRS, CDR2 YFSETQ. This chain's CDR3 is CASSLQGDGTDTQYF. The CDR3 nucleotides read TGCGCCAGCAGCTTACAAGGGGACGGCACAGATACGCAGTATTTT.

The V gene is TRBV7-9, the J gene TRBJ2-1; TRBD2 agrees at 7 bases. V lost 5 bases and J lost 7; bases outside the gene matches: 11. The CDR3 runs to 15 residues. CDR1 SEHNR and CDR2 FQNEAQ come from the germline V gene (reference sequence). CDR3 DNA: TGTGCCAGCAGCCACCAGAGGCGGGAGCGGAATGAGCAGTTCTTC. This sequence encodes CASSHQRRERNEQFF.

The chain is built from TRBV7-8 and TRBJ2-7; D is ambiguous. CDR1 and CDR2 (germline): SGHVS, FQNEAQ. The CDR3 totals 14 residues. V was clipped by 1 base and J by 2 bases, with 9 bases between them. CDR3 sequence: CASSLGSRPYEQYF. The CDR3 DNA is TGTGCCAGCAGCTTAGGATCTCGTCCCTACGAGCAGTACTTC.

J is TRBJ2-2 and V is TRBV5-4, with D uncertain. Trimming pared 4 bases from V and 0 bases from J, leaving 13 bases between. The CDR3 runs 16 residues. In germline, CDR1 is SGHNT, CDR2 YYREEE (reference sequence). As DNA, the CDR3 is TGTGCCAGCAGCCCCGTTAGAGCTTCGAACACCGGGGAGCTGTTTTTT. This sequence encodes CASSPVRASNTGELFF.

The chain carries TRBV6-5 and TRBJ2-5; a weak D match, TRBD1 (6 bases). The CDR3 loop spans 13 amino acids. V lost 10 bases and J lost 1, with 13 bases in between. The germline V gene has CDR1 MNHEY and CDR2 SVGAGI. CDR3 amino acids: CATMRGGQETQYF. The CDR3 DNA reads TGTGCCACCATGCGAGGGGGCCAAGAGACCCAGTACTTC.

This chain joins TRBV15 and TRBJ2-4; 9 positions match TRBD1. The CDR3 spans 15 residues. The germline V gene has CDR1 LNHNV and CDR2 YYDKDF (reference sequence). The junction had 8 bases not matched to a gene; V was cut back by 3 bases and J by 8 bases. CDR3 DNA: TGTGCCACCAGCAGCTGGACAGGGGAGTTGGACATTCAGTACTTC. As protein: CATSSWTGELDIQYF.